Included here is one TCR beta chain sequence, with context. Its antigen is not known. This specimen belongs to a study of chemoradiotherapy in HPV16-positive cancers. Study context: A couple of HPV16-positive patients' cells yielded candidate HPV-specific clones and common motifs.

Germline V lookup: CDR1 SGHRS, CDR2 YFSETQ. The V segment lost 4 bases and the J segment 0 bases; nucleotides outside the gene matches: 3. The CDR3 length is 16 residues. Findings and caveats of the study: Non-HPV-specific T cells did not expand in tumors during treatment, whereas candidate HPV-specific clones and E7-related motifs did.

Using immunoSEQ multiplex PCR, the repertoire was profiled, and TCRdb retains in-frame clones only, with some absent. The sample has roughly 29,000 clones; about 90% are singletons. The material was blood, obtained from a patient who underwent chemoradiotherapy. The chain is built from TRBV5-1 and TRBJ2-1, with TRBD2 matching over 11 bases. The receptor was isolated from a human donor with HPV-associated anogenital cancer. The CDR3 protein is CASSPLAGVSYNEQFF. The DNA for the CDR3 is TGCGCCAGCAGCCCACTAGCGGGAGTCTCCTACAATGAGCAGTTCTTC.